This TCR beta chain was captured in a study of T cells in Graves' hyperthyroidism and ophthalmopathy. Amplified regions were TCR beta CDR3 sequences from RNA transcripts. The HTBI set primed first-round TCR CDR3 RT-PCR. TCRdb reprocessed the multiplex PCR reads with MiXCR, giving one entry per CDR3 protein. The sample holds around 520,000 distinct CDR3 sequences, approximately 15% seen once. Points on this clonotype: What it binds is unknown.

From germline, CDR1 is SQVTM and CDR2 ANQGSEA. V gave up 7 bases and J gave up 0 bases, with 6 bases separating them. The CDR3 contains 11 residues. A lack of ophthalmopathy progression within 18 months defined stable Graves' hyperthyroidism. The PBMCs had their origin in 7.5 to 10 ml of fresh peripheral blood. Overall study results and limits: The model foresaw ophthalmopathy a median roughly 6.6 months prior to onset.

The sequencing sample was made of blood. This TCR was sampled from a woman in her thirties or forties with Graves' hyperthyroidism. The chain couples TRBV29-1 to TRBJ1-1; unclear D gene. CDR3 bases: TGCAGCGGGGTCTTGAACACTGAAGCTTTCTTT. This encodes CSGVLNTEAFF.